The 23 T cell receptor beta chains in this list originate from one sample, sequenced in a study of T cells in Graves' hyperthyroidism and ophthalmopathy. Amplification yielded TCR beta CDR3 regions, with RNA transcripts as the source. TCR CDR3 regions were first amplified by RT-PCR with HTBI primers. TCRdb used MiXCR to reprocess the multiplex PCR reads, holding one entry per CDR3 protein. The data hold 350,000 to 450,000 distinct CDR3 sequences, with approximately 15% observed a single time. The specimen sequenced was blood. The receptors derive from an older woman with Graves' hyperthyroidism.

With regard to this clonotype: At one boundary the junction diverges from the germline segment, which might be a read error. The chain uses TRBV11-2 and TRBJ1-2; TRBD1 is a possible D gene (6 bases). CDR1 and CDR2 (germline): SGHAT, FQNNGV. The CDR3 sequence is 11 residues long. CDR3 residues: CASSQTGGYTF. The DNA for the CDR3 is TGCGCCAGCAGCCAAACAGGGGGCTACACCTTC.

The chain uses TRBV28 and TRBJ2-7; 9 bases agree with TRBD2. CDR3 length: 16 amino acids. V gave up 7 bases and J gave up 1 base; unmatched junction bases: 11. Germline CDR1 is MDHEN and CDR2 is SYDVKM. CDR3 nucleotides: TGTGCCAGCACCCCTTCCGGGACTAGCTTATCCTACGAGCAGTACTTC. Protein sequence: CASTPSGTSLSYEQYF.

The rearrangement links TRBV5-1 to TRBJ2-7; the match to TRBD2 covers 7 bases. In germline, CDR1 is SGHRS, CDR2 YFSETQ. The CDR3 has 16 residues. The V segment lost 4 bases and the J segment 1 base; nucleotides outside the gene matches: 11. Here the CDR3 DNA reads TGCGCCAGCAGCAGGGATGTTCTAGCGGCATCCTACGAGCAGTACTTC. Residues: CASSRDVLAASYEQYF.

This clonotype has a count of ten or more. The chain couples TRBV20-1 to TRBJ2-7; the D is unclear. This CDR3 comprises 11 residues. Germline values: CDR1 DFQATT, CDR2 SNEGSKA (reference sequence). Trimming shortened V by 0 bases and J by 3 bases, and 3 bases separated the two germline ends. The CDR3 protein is CSAREDYEQYF. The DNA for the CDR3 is TGCAGTGCTAGAGAGGACTACGAGCAGTACTTC.

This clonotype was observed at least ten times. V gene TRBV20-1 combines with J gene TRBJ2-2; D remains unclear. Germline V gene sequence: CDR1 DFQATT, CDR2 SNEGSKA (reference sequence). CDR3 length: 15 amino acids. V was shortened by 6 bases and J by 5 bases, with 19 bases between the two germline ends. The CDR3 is CSAPGPPAGTGELFF. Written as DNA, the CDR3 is TGCAGTGCCCCCGGGCCTCCGGCTGGGACCGGGGAGCTGTTTTTT.

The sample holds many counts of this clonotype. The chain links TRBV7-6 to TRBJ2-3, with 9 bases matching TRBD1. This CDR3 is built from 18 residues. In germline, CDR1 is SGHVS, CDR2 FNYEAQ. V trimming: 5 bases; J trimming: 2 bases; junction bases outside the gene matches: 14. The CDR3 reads CASSARGEGQGNTDTQYF. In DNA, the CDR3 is TGTGCCAGCAGCGCTAGAGGAGAAGGACAGGGGAACACAGATACGCAGTATTTT.

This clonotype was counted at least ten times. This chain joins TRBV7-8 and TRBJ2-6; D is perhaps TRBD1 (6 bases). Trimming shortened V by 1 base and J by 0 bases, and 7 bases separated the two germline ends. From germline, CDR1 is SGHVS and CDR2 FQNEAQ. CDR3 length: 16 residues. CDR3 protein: CASSLGGGSGANVLTF. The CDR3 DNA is TGTGCCAGCAGCTTAGGAGGGGGCTCTGGGGCCAACGTCCTGACTTTC.

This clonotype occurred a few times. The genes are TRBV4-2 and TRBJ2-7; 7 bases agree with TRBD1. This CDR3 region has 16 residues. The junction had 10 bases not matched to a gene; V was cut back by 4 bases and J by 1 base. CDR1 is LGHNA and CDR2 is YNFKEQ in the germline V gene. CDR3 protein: CASSREYRDSSYEQYF. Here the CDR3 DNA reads TGTGCCAGCAGCCGGGAATACAGGGACAGTTCCTACGAGCAGTACTTC.

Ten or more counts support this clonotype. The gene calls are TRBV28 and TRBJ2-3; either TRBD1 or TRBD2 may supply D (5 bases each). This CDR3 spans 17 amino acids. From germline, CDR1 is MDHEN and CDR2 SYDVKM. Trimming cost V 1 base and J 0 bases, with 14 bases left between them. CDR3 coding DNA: TGTGCCAGCAGTTTATCCGGGGCCACATCTAGCACAGATACGCAGTATTTT. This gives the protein CASSLSGATSSTDTQYF.

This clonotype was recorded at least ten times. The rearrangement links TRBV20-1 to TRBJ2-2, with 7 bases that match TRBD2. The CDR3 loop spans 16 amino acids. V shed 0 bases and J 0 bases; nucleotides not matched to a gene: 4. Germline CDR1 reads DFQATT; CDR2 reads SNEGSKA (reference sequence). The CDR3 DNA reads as TGCAGTGCTAGAGAGGTTGGACTAGCGAACACCGGGGAGCTGTTTTTT. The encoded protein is CSAREVGLANTGELFF.

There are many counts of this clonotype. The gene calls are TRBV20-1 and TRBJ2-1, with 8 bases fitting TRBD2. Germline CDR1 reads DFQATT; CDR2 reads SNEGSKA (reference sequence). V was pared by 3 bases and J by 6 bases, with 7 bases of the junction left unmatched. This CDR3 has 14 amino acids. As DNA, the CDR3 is TGCAGTGCTAGGGCTAGACTAGCGTCCAATGAGCAGTTCTTC. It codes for CSARARLASNEQFF.

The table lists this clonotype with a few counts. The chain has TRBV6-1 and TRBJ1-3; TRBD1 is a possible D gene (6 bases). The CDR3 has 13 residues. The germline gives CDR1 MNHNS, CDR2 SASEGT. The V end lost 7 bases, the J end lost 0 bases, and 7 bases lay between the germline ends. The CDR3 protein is CASKQGSGNTIYF. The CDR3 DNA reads TGTGCCAGCAAACAGGGCTCTGGAAACACCATATATTTT.

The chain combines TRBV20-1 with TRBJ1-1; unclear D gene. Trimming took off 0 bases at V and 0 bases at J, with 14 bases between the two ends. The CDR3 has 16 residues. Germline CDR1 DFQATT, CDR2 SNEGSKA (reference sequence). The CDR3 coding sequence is TGCAGTGCTAGAGATCCTCGGGCAGCTATGAACACTGAAGCTTTCTTT. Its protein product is CSARDPRAAMNTEAFF.

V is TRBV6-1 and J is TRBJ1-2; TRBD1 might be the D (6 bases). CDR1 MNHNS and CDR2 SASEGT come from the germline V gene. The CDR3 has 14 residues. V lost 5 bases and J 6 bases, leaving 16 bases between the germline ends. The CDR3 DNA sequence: TGTGCCAGCAGTCCCCCCGGGCAGGGGAATGGCTACACCTTC. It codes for CASSPPGQGNGYTF.

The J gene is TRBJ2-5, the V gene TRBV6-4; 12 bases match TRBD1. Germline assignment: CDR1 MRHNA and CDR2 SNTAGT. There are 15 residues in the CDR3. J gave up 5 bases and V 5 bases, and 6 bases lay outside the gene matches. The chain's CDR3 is CASSYRDRGRETQYF. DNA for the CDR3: TGTGCCAGCAGTTACCGGGACAGGGGGCGGGAGACCCAGTACTTC.

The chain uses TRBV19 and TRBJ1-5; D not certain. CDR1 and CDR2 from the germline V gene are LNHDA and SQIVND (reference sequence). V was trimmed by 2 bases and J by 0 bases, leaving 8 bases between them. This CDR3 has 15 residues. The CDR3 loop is CASSIRRNSNQPQHF. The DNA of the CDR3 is TGTGCCAGTAGTATAAGGCGGAATAGCAATCAGCCCCAGCATTTT.

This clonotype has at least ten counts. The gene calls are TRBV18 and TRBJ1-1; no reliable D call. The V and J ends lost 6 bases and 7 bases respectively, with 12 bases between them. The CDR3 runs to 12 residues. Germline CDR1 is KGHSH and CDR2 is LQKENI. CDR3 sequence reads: CASSPEADEAFF. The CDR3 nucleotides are TGTGCCAGCTCGCCGGAGGCAGATGAAGCTTTCTTT.

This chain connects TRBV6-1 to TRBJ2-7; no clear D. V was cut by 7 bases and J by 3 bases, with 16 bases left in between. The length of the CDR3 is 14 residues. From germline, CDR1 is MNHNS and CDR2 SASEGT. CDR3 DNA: TGTGCCAGCACCCCACGACTGGAAAGCTACGAGCAGTACTTC. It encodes CASTPRLESYEQYF.

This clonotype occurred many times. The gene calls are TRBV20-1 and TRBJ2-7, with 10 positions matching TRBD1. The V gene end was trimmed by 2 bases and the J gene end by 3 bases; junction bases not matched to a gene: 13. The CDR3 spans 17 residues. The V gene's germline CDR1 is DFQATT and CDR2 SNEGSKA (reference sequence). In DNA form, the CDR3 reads TGCAGTGCTAGACCCCGGACAGGGGGAAAGCTCCTCTACGAGCAGTACTTC. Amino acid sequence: CSARPRTGGKLLYEQYF.

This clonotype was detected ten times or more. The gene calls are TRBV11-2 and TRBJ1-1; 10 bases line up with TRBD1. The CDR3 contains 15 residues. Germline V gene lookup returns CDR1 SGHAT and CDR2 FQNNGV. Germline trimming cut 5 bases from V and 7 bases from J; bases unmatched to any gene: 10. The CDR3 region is CASSTRQGASDEAFF. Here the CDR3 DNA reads TGTGCCAGCAGCACACGACAGGGGGCTTCGGATGAAGCTTTCTTT. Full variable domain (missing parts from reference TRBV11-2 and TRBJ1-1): EAGVAQSPRYKIIEKRQSVAFWCNPISGHATLYWYQQILGQGPKLLIQFQNNGVVDDSQLPKDRFSAERLKGVDSTLKIQPAKLEDSAVYLCASSTRQGASDEAFFGQGTRLTVV.

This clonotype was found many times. CDR3 DNA sequence: TGTGCCATCAGTGAATTGGGAGAGCAGTACTTC. Protein product: CAISELGEQYF. The rearrangement links TRBV10-3 to TRBJ2-7, with D hard to call. The germline V and J ends were trimmed by 3 bases and 7 bases, with 7 bases remaining between them. This CDR3 is built from 11 residues. Germline V gene lookup returns CDR1 ENHRY and CDR2 SYGVKD.

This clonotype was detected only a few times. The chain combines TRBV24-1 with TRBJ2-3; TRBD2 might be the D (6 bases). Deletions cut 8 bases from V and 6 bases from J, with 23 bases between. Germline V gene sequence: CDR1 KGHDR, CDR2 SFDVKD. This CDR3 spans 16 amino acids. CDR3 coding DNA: TGTGCCACCACCGAGGTTGCGGGGCCCCTCGGGGATACGCAGTATTTT. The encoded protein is CATTEVAGPLGDTQYF.

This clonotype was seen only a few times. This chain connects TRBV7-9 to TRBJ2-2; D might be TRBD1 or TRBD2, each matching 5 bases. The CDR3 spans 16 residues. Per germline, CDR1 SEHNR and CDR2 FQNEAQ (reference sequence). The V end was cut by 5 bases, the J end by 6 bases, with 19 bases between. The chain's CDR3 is CASSPGTVLRSGELFF. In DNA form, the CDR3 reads TGTGCCAGCAGCCCGGGGACGGTCCTAAGATCCGGGGAGCTGTTTTTT.